The 15 T cell receptor beta chains below come from one sample, sequenced in a study of blood T cell repertoires in COVID-19. Generated by immunoSEQ multiplex PCR, the TCRdb table keeps only in-frame clones and is missing some. The sample includes around 25,000 clones, around 81% of them seen just once. Sequencing was performed on peripheral blood. These receptor sequences come from a man in his 70s with acute or convalescent COVID-19.

The chain is built from TRBV6-5 and TRBJ1-5, with D unresolved. In germline, CDR1 is MNHEY, CDR2 SVGAGI. V dropped 7 bases and J dropped 5 bases, with 12 bases sitting between them. The CDR3 runs 13 residues. CDR3 in amino acids: CASKTLRDQPQHF. The CDR3 DNA is TGTGCCAGCAAGACCTTGAGGGATCAGCCCCAGCATTTT.

The V call is TRBV6-6, the J call TRBJ1-3; 8 nucleotides align to TRBD1. The CDR3 consists of 15 residues. The junction had 10 bases not matched to a gene; V was cut back by 5 bases and J by 7 bases. Germline CDR1 reads MNHNY; CDR2 reads SVGAGI (reference sequence). The CDR3 bases are TGTGCCAGCAGTAGGGCGGGACAGGCATGGAACACCATATATTTT. Translation gives CASSRAGQAWNTIYF.

A few counts support this clone. The V call is TRBV11-2, the J call TRBJ1-4, with D unclear. V was shortened by 2 bases and J by 10 bases, with 8 bases between the two germline ends. The germline CDR1 and CDR2 sequences are SGHAT and FQNNGV. The CDR3 contains 12 residues. The CDR3 DNA reads TGTGCCAGCAGCTTATCAAACGGAAAACTGTTTTTT. Residues: CASSLSNGKLFF.

The genes are TRBV7-2 and TRBJ2-7; D remains ambiguous. From germline, CDR1 is SGHTA and CDR2 FQGNSA. Trimming stripped 5 bases from V and 1 base from J, with 6 bases between. The CDR3 loop spans 12 amino acids. The CDR3 coding sequence is TGTGCCAGCAGCATGAGATCCTACGAGCAGTACTTC. Amino acid sequence: CASSMRSYEQYF.

This chain links TRBV30 with TRBJ1-4; a possible D gene is TRBD1 (6 bases). The CDR3 extends over 14 amino acids. From germline, CDR1 is GTSNPN and CDR2 SVGIG (reference sequence). V lost 1 base and J 8 bases, leaving 14 bases between the germline ends. The CDR3 bases are TGTGCCTGGAGTGATATCAGGGGAAGGGAAAAACTGTTTTTT. It translates to CAWSDIRGREKLFF.

This clone was recorded a few times. The chain is built from TRBV29-1 and TRBJ2-3, with 9 positions matching TRBD2. From germline, CDR1 is SQVTM and CDR2 ANQGSEA. The CDR3 runs to 15 residues. Trimming cost V 2 bases and J 2 bases; bases outside gene matches: 5. The CDR3 nucleotides are TGCAGCGTTGAAAGAACTAGCGGGCCCACAGATACGCAGTATTTT. Encoded protein: CSVERTSGPTDTQYF.

V usage is TRBV6-2 or TRBV6-3 and J usage is TRBJ2-7, with 7 bases that match TRBD1. The length of the CDR3 is 18 residues. V dropped 4 bases and J dropped 2; count of bases not matched to a gene: 17. From germline, CDR1 is MNHEY and CDR2 SVGEGT. CDR3 in amino acids: CASSSPPQRQGLTYEQYF. The CDR3 coding sequence is TGTGCCAGCAGTTCCCCGCCCCAGCGACAGGGTCTGACCTACGAGCAGTACTTC.

In this sample, this clone turned up once. V gene TRBV12-3 or TRBV12-4 combines with J gene TRBJ1-5, with D uncertain. The V end lost 10 bases, the J end lost 6 bases, and 16 bases lay between the germline ends. The CDR3 spans 13 residues. In DNA, the CDR3 is TGTGCCACCTCGGGTGACCGGGGTCAGCCCCAGCATTTT. Translation gives CATSGDRGQPQHF.

Here the CDR3 reads CASSVGPPAFFTEQFF. The DNA for the CDR3 is TGTGCCAGCAGCGTAGGCCCCCCAGCGTTCTTCACTGAGCAGTTCTTC. The chain recombines TRBV9 with TRBJ2-1; no clear D. V was trimmed by 0 bases and J by 9 bases, leaving 19 bases between them. Germline V gene data show CDR1 as SGDLS and CDR2 as YYNGEE. The CDR3 contains 16 residues.

V usage is TRBV5-4 and J usage is TRBJ2-7, with D possibly matching TRBD1 (6 bases). V was pared by 1 base and J by 3 bases, with 17 bases between. The CDR3 loop spans 16 amino acids. Germline-derived CDR1 and CDR2 are SGHNT and YYREEE (reference sequence). CDR3 sequence: CASSLSRGTADYEQYF. CDR3 coding DNA: TGTGCCAGCAGCTTGAGTAGGGGGACCGCGGACTACGAGCAGTACTTC.

The chain carries TRBV5-4 and TRBJ1-5; 11 positions agree with TRBD1. The ends lost 3 bases at V and 3 bases at J; junction bases unmatched: 5. The CDR3 extends over 16 amino acids. Germline V CDR1 and CDR2: SGHNT, YYREEE (reference sequence). The CDR3 DNA is TGTGCCAGCAGCTCCGGGACAGGGGGATCCAATCAGCCCCAGCATTTT. It specifies CASSSGTGGSNQPQHF.

V gene TRBV16 combines with J gene TRBJ2-5, with 12 bases matching TRBD2. V lost 4 bases and J lost 4; bases outside the gene matches: 4. Per the germline V gene, CDR1 is KGHSY and CDR2 is FQNENV. This CDR3 has 15 amino acids. CDR3 DNA sequence: TGTGCCAGCAGCCGTAGACTAGCGGGAGTAGAGACCCAGTACTTC. Translated: CASSRRLAGVETQYF.

The J gene is TRBJ2-5, the V gene TRBV5-6; 7 bases line up with TRBD2. Germline-derived CDR1 and CDR2 are SGHDT and YYEEEE. The CDR3 has 13 residues. V was pared by 4 bases and J by 6 bases, with 6 bases of the junction left unmatched. This CDR3 reads CASSLGGWKTQYF. The CDR3 region has the DNA TGTGCCAGCAGCCTGGGAGGGTGGAAGACCCAGTACTTC.

The chain combines TRBV11-2 with TRBJ1-1; 7 bases agree with TRBD1. Germline loops: CDR1 SGHAT, CDR2 FQNNGV. V was clipped by 2 bases and J by 7 bases; unmatched bases: 7. The CDR3 contains 14 residues. The CDR3 region has the DNA TGTGCCAGCAGCTTAAACAGGGGATTCAATGAAGCTTTCTTT. Amino acids: CASSLNRGFNEAFF.

This clone has just a few counts. The chain links TRBV7-2 to TRBJ1-2; the D gene is possibly TRBD1 (5 bases). This CDR3 region has 13 residues. Looked up from germline, CDR1 is SGHTA and CDR2 is FQGNSA. V lost 5 bases to trimming and J lost 4 bases, with 11 bases between them. CDR3 sequence: CASSEKGIYGYTF. The CDR3 bases are TGTGCCAGCAGCGAGAAGGGGATCTATGGCTACACCTTC. The whole variable domain, filled in from reference TRBV7-2 and TRBJ1-2, reads GAGVSQSPSNKVTEKGKDVELRCDPISGHTALYWYRQSLGQGLEFLIYFQGNSAPDKSGLPSDRFSAERTGGSVSTLTIQRTQQEDSAVYLCASSEKGIYGYTFGSGTRLTVV.